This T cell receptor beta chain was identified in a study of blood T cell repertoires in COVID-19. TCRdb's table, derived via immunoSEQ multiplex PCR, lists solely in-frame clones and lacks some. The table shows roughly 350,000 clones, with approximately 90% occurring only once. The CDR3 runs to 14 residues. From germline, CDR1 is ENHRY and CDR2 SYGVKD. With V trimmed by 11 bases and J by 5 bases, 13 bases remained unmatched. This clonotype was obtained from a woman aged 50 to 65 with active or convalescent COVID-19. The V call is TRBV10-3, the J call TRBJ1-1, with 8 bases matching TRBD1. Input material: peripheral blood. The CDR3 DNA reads TGTGCCGCCCCTGTGAGACAGGGGAAGACTGAAGCTTTCTTT. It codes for CAAPVRQGKTEAFF.